What follows are 13 T cell receptor beta chains derived from one specimen sequenced in a study of OX40 agonist ivuxolimab in advanced cancers. The table came from immunoSEQ multiplex PCR; TCRdb's copy has only in-frame clones and leaves some out. Of some 95,000 clones in the sample, around 85% were seen once. Material: CD4+ or CD8+ T cells sorted from blood, obtained in a trial of the OX40 agonist ivuxolimab. Source of these receptors: an adult with an advanced solid tumor such as melanoma, head and neck, liver or kidney cancer.

This chain links TRBV10-1 with TRBJ2-7; D uncertain. The ends were cut back, 0 bases at V and 6 bases at J, with 15 bases in the middle. The length of the CDR3 is 15 residues. Germline values: CDR1 WNHNN, CDR2 SYGVQD (reference sequence). The CDR3 spells CASSESGTRAGEQYF. In DNA form, the CDR3 reads TGCGCCAGCAGTGAGTCTGGCACCCGAGCTGGCGAGCAGTACTTC.

The V gene is TRBV28, the J gene TRBJ2-2; 15 bases fit TRBD2. This CDR3 has 19 amino acids. The germline CDR1 and CDR2 sequences are MDHEN and SYDVKM. The J segment lost 4 bases and the V segment lost 4 bases, leaving 10 bases of the junction unmatched. CDR3 nucleotides: TGTGCCAGCAGTTCCCTTTGGACTAGCGGGAGGGGCCGCACCGGGGAGCTGTTTTTT. Protein product: CASSSLWTSGRGRTGELFF.

The V gene is TRBV10-1, the J gene TRBJ2-2; D is unclear. Germline V CDR1 and CDR2: WNHNN, SYGVQD (reference sequence). This CDR3 is built from 11 residues. V lost 6 bases and J 2 bases, leaving 1 base between the germline ends. CDR3 in amino acids: CASSNTGELFF. CDR3 sequence (DNA): TGCGCCAGCAGCAACACCGGGGAGCTGTTTTTT.

This clone came up once. The V gene is TRBV4-1, the J gene TRBJ2-5, with 7 nucleotides matching TRBD1. The DNA end lines up better with TRBJ2-7; the J call may be wrong. Per germline, CDR1 MGHRA and CDR2 YSYEKL. This CDR3 contains 14 residues. The CDR3 spells CASSPGQNSYEQYF. In DNA form, the CDR3 reads TGCGCCAGCAGCCCGGGACAGAACTCCTACGAGCAGTACTTC.

V usage is TRBV7-2 and J usage is TRBJ2-7; D unresolved. The CDR3 covers 12 residues. V lost 2 bases, J lost 6 bases, and 8 bases lay in between. Germline V gene data show CDR1 as SGHTA and CDR2 as FQGNSA. The CDR3 sequence is CASSLITSEQYF. The CDR3 coding sequence is TGTGCCAGCAGCTTAATCACCTCCGAGCAGTACTTC. The full variable domain, rest sourced from reference TRBV7-2 and TRBJ2-7, is GAGVSQSPSNKVTEKGKDVELRCDPISGHTALYWYRQSLGQGLEFLIYFQGNSAPDKSGLPSDRFSAERTGGSVSTLTIQRTQQEDSAVYLCASSLITSEQYFGPGTRLTVT.

This chain connects TRBV27 to TRBJ2-7; no firm D call. This CDR3 is 14 amino acids long. The V end was cut by 4 bases, the J end by 0 bases, with 10 bases between. Germline values: CDR1 MNHEY, CDR2 SMNVEV (reference sequence). The CDR3 loop is CASSWSALSYEQYF. The CDR3 DNA sequence: TGTGCCAGCAGTTGGAGTGCCCTCTCCTACGAGCAGTACTTC.

This chain links TRBV13 with TRBJ2-1, with D possibly TRBD2 on 6 matching bases. Germline CDR1 is PRHDT and CDR2 is FYEKMQ (reference sequence). V was shortened by 10 bases and J by 7 bases, with 17 bases between the two germline ends. CDR3 length: 13 residues. CDR3 bases: TGTGCCACCTTACTAGCTAGTACGAATGAGCAGTTCTTC. Protein sequence: CATLLASTNEQFF. Variable domain in full (rest from reference TRBV13 and TRBJ2-1): AAGVIQSPRHLIKEKRETATLKCYPIPRHDTVYWYQQGPGQDPQFLISFYEKMQSDKGSIPDRFSAQQFSDYHSELNMSSLELGDSALYFCATLLASTNEQFFGPGTRLTVL.

V usage is TRBV11-1 and J usage is TRBJ2-5; D is possibly TRBD2 (5 bases). CDR1 and CDR2 from the germline V gene are SGHAT and FQDESV (reference sequence). CDR3 size: 14 residues. The V end lost 5 bases, the J end lost 3 bases, and 13 bases lay between the germline ends. The DNA of the CDR3 is TGTGCCAGCAGCCCGAGATGGGAGAAAGAGACCCAGTACTTC. It codes for CASSPRWEKETQYF.

The chain couples TRBV28 to TRBJ2-7; D possibly corresponds to TRBD2 (5 bases). V shed 6 bases and J shed 5 bases, with 20 bases lying between them. Germline V gene data show CDR1 as MDHEN and CDR2 as SYDVKM. This CDR3 region has 15 residues. The CDR3 sequence is CASSHYNRERDEQYF. The CDR3 coding sequence is TGTGCCAGCAGCCACTACAACCGCGAGAGGGACGAGCAGTACTTC.

Written as DNA, the CDR3 is TGTGCCAGCAGTTTGGGGCCCTCTAACTATGGCTACACCTTC. Translated, it gives CASSLGPSNYGYTF. The J gene is TRBJ1-2, the V gene TRBV28; maybe TRBD1 (5 bases). Germline lookup yields CDR1 MDHEN and CDR2 SYDVKM. The CDR3 runs 14 residues. Trimming stripped 3 bases from V and 0 bases from J, with 8 bases between.

The V gene is TRBV9, the J gene TRBJ2-1; 8 bases are shared with TRBD2. Germline V gene sequence: CDR1 SGDLS, CDR2 YYNGEE. CDR3 length: 15 residues. J gave up 12 bases and V 4 bases, and 15 bases lay outside the gene matches. CDR3 sequence reads: CASSSQTSEPNGQFF. DNA of the CDR3: TGTGCCAGCAGCTCCCAGACTAGCGAGCCCAACGGGCAGTTCTTC.

The J gene is TRBJ2-5, the V gene TRBV27, with D unclear. Trimming cost V 6 bases and J 1 base, with 0 bases left between them. Germline CDR1 MNHEY, CDR2 SMNVEV (reference sequence). CDR3 length: 10 amino acids. CDR3 in amino acids: CASSQETQYF. As DNA, the CDR3 is TGTGCCAGCAGCCAAGAGACCCAGTACTTC.

This chain joins TRBV5-1 and TRBJ2-1; weak D call: TRBD2 (6 bases). V lost 6 bases to trimming and J lost 0 bases, with 25 bases between them. This CDR3 is built from 19 residues. In germline, CDR1 is SGHRS, CDR2 YFSETQ. The CDR3 region has the DNA TGCGCCAGCAACATCCTAGCGTACTACTTAACGAGCTCCTACAATGAGCAGTTCTTC. It is translated as CASNILAYYLTSSYNEQFF.